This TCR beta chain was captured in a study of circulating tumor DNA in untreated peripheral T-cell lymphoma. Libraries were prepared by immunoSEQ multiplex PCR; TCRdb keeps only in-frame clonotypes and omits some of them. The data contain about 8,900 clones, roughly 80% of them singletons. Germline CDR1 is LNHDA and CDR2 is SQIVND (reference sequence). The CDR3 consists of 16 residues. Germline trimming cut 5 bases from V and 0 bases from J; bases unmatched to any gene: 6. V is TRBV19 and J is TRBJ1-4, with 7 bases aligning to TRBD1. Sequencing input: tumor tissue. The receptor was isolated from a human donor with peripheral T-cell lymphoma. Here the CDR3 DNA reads TGTGCCAGTAGTTTCAGGGGGGGAACAACTAATGAAAAACTGTTTTTT. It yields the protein CASSFRGGTTNEKLFF.